The rows below give T cell receptor beta chains drawn from one sample of a study of blood T cell repertoires in COVID-19. Clones were read by immunoSEQ multiplex PCR, and TCRdb kept only the in-frame ones, dropping some. The sample includes 200,000 to 250,000 clones, approximately 83% of them seen just once. The sample comprised peripheral blood. These receptors all come from an older woman with acute or convalescent COVID-19. Each CDR3 is given with its conserved first and last residue. A D gene is named only where the DNA matches it firmly. The size of a clone is reported for some rows only, either as once, few or many, or as a class for expanded clones.

J: TRBJ1-5; D: .; V: TRBV19; size: .; DNA: TGTGCCAGTAGTATAGCCGGGCAGGGTGGTTCGCCCCAGCATTTT; CDR3: CASSIAGQGGSPQHF
J: TRBJ2-7; D: .; V: TRBV30; size: .; DNA: TGTGCCTGGGGCAGGGCCCACGAGCAGTACTTC; CDR3: CAWGRAHEQYF
J: TRBJ1-2; D: TRBD1; V: TRBV6-5; size: .; DNA: TGTGCCAGCAGACTGGGACAGGGAAACTATGGCTACACCTTC; CDR3: CASRLGQGNYGYTF
J: TRBJ1-2; D: TRBD1; V: TRBV29-1; size: few; DNA: TGCAGCGTCATCCACCGACAGGGGGCAAACTATGGCTACACCTTC; CDR3: CSVIHRQGANYGYTF
J: TRBJ1-1; D: TRBD1; V: TRBV3-1/TRBV3-2; size: .; DNA: TGTGCCAGCAGCCACGGACAGGGGAACACTGAAGCTTTCTTT; CDR3: CASSHGQGNTEAFF
J: TRBJ1-4; D: .; V: TRBV5-4; size: .; DNA: TGTGCCAGCAGCTTGGGGGCAGGAGGACTTGCAACTAATGAAAAACTGTTTTTT; CDR3: CASSLGAGGLATNEKLFF
J: TRBJ1-2; D: TRBD1; V: TRBV2; size: once; DNA: TGTGCCAGCAGACCCGGGACAGGGCGGGACACCTTC; CDR3: CASRPGTGRDTF
J: TRBJ2-5; D: TRBD2; V: TRBV6-5; size: once; DNA: TGTGCCAGCAGTTACAGGTGGGGGGGAGAGACCCAGTACTTC; CDR3: CASSYRWGGETQYF
J: TRBJ1-5; D: TRBD1; V: TRBV6-1; size: .; DNA: TGTGCCAGCAGTGAGGACAGGGATCAGCCCCAGCATTTT; CDR3: CASSEDRDQPQHF
J: TRBJ1-5; D: TRBD1; V: TRBV6-5; size: .; DNA: TGTGCCACATTGGGGAACAGGGGCAGTGGTCAGCCCCAGCATTTT; CDR3: CATLGNRGSGQPQHF
J: TRBJ2-5; D: TRBD1; V: TRBV4-2; size: few; DNA: TGTGCCAGCAGCCAAGGTCACGGACAGGGTGGGCAAGAGACCCAGTACTTC; CDR3: CASSQGHGQGGQETQYF
J: TRBJ2-3; D: .; V: TRBV30; size: .; DNA: TGTGCCTGGAGTCAGTTCGGCGGGGAATCCGATACGCAGTATTTT; CDR3: CAWSQFGGESDTQYF
J: TRBJ2-7; D: TRBD2; V: TRBV3-1/TRBV3-2; size: .; DNA: TGTGCCAGCAGCCAAGATAGACTAGCGGGGGGTGAGCAGTACTTC; CDR3: CASSQDRLAGGEQYF
J: TRBJ1-1; D: .; V: TRBV30; size: .; DNA: TGTGCCTGGGGGAGTCTCACTGAAGCTTTCTTT; CDR3: CAWGSLTEAFF
J: TRBJ1-5; D: .; V: TRBV24-1; size: .; DNA: TGTGCCACCAGTGACCGAGACACGAAGGGCAATCAGCCCCAGCATTTT; CDR3: CATSDRDTKGNQPQHF
J: TRBJ2-7; D: TRBD2; V: TRBV11-2; size: .; DNA: TGTGCCAGCAGCTTAGATCTAGCGGCAGGTTCCGAGCAGTACTTC; CDR3: CASSLDLAAGSEQYF
J: TRBJ2-7; D: .; V: TRBV15; size: .; DNA: TGTGCCACCAGCAGAGATTTCGGTTACGAGCAGTACTTC; CDR3: CATSRDFGYEQYF
J: TRBJ1-2; D: TRBD1; V: TRBV29-1; size: .; DNA: TGCAGCGTTTGGGGACAGTCTAACTATGGCTACACCTTC; CDR3: CSVWGQSNYGYTF
J: TRBJ1-1; D: .; V: TRBV5-6; size: few; DNA: TGTGCCAGCAGCTTGTGGCCGCTGAACACTGAAGCTTTCTTT; CDR3: CASSLWPLNTEAFF
J: TRBJ2-5; D: .; V: TRBV15; size: .; DNA: TGTGCCACCAGCGACACCTCAAGGGGGGAGACCCAGTACTTC; CDR3: CATSDTSRGETQYF
J: TRBJ1-1; D: .; V: TRBV5-1; size: .; DNA: TGCGCCAGCAGCTCCGAGGGAAGATACACTGAAGCTTTCTTT; CDR3: CASSSEGRYTEAFF
J: TRBJ1-1; D: TRBD1; V: TRBV28; size: .; DNA: TGTGCCAGCAGTTTAGTTATGGGACAGGGGGCAGGGAACACTGAAGCTTTCTTT; CDR3: CASSLVMGQGAGNTEAFF
J: TRBJ1-2; D: TRBD1; V: TRBV5-1; size: .; DNA: TGCGCCAGCAGCAATGGACAGGCTAACTATGGCTACACCTTC; CDR3: CASSNGQANYGYTF
J: TRBJ1-3; D: .; V: TRBV5-5; size: once; DNA: TGTGCCAGCAGCTTGCTGGGCGCCAGTTCTGGAAACACCATATATTTT; CDR3: CASSLLGASSGNTIYF
J: TRBJ2-1; D: .; V: TRBV11-2; size: few; DNA: TGTGCCAGCAGCTCGACTAGGTATGAGCAGTTCTTC; CDR3: CASSSTRYEQFF
J: TRBJ1-2; D: .; V: TRBV4-1; size: few; DNA: TGCGCCAGCAGCCAAGGACAGGCGGCGGGTGGCTACACCTTC; CDR3: CASSQGQAAGGYTF
J: TRBJ1-5; D: TRBD1; V: TRBV6-2/TRBV6-3; size: few; DNA: TGTGCCAGCAGCCTGCAAACCGGGACAGTTCTAAGGCAGCCCCAGCATTTT; CDR3: CASSLQTGTVLRQPQHF
J: TRBJ1-1; D: TRBD1; V: TRBV19; size: .; DNA: TGTGCCAGTACCCCGGGGACAGGGGGCACTGAAGCTTTCTTT; CDR3: CASTPGTGGTEAFF
J: TRBJ2-7; D: .; V: TRBV28; size: .; DNA: TGTGCCAGCAGCCCGCCGATAGCATACGAGCAGTACTTC; CDR3: CASSPPIAYEQYF